The 29 T cell receptor beta chains given below trace back to one sample, sequenced in a study of blood T cell repertoires in COVID-19. This table comes from immunoSEQ multiplex PCR, and its TCRdb copy is limited to in-frame clones, with some not included. Among 140,000 to 150,000 clones, approximately 80% were seen once, and the ten largest hold roughly 10%. The sequenced sample was peripheral blood. The origin of the receptors is a man in his sixties with active or convalescent COVID-19.

To note about this clone: Other nucleotide sequences from this sample produce the same CDR3. The rearrangement links TRBV5-4 to TRBJ1-5; D is uncertain. Germline V lookup: CDR1 SGHNT, CDR2 YYREEE (reference sequence). CDR3 length: 14 amino acids. Trimming cost V 2 bases and J 0 bases, with 6 bases left between them. CDR3 sequence: CASSLAGSNQPQHF. CDR3 DNA sequence: TGTGCCAGCAGCTTAGCCGGTAGCAATCAGCCCCAGCATTTT.

This rearrangement joins TRBV6-5 to TRBJ1-1, with 8 bases identical to TRBD1. The CDR3 consists of 14 residues. V shed 6 bases, J shed 1 base, and the junction held 4 bases outside the gene matches. CDR1 MNHEY and CDR2 SVGAGI come from the germline V gene. The DNA for the CDR3 is TGTGCCAGCAGGCCGGGACAGGCGAACACTGAAGCTTTCTTT. This sequence encodes CASRPGQANTEAFF.

The rearrangement uses TRBV7-2 and TRBJ2-1; TRBD2 matches 14 bases. The germline V gene has CDR1 SGHTA and CDR2 FQGNSA. This CDR3 region has 16 residues. J gave up 7 bases and V 1 base, and 3 bases lay outside the gene matches. CDR3 sequence: CASSLGLAGGLNEQFF. In DNA, the CDR3 is TGTGCCAGCAGCTTAGGACTAGCGGGGGGGTTAAATGAGCAGTTCTTC.

J is TRBJ1-4 and V is TRBV19; a possible D gene is TRBD1 (6 bases). Deletions cut 3 bases from V and 4 bases from J, with 12 bases between. CDR1 and CDR2 (germline): LNHDA, SQIVND (reference sequence). The CDR3 totals 15 residues. The CDR3 coding sequence is TGTGCCAGTAGTATCGTTGACAGGCGTAATGAAAAACTGTTTTTT. Translation gives CASSIVDRRNEKLFF.

The chain employs TRBV18 and TRBJ2-7; 7 bases are shared with TRBD2. This CDR3 has 12 residues. V was clipped by 4 bases and J by 4 bases; unmatched bases: 1. In germline, CDR1 is KGHSH, CDR2 LQKENI. DNA for the CDR3: TGTGCCAGCTCACGGGAGGGATACGAGCAGTACGTC. Amino acid sequence: CASSREGYEQYV.

The chain is built from TRBV6-5 and TRBJ1-6, with D possibly being TRBD1 (6 bases). Trimming removed 2 bases at V and 4 bases at J, with 12 bases between. Germline-derived CDR1 and CDR2 are MNHEY and SVGAGI. This CDR3 has 16 residues. The CDR3 reads CASSYQGIKYNSPLHF. CDR3 nucleotides: TGTGCCAGCAGTTACCAGGGGATAAAGTATAATTCACCCCTCCACTTT.

The CDR3 sequence is CASSQEAGSRQPQHF. The DNA of the CDR3 is TGTGCCAGCAGCCAAGAGGCAGGGTCGAGACAGCCCCAGCATTTT. V and J are TRBV16 and TRBJ1-5; weak D call: TRBD1 (5 bases). CDR1 and CDR2 (germline): KGHSY, FQNENV. The CDR3 covers 15 residues. V dropped 2 bases and J dropped 7 bases, with 15 bases sitting between them.

The chain has TRBV12-3 or TRBV12-4 and TRBJ1-5; D gene unclear. V lost 8 bases and J 2 bases, leaving 10 bases between the germline ends. This CDR3 comprises 13 residues. This chain's CDR3 is CASSLARNQPQHF. The CDR3 DNA is TGTGCCAGCTCGCTGGCTCGCAATCAGCCCCAGCATTTT.

The chain is built from TRBV27 and TRBJ2-3; 9 bases fit TRBD1. CDR1 MNHEY and CDR2 SMNVEV come from the germline V gene (reference sequence). There are 18 residues in the CDR3. The trim removed 0 bases at V and 5 bases at J, leaving 12 bases unmatched. The CDR3 loop is CASSLSWVGDRVGDTQYF. The CDR3 coding sequence is TGTGCCAGCAGTTTATCATGGGTGGGGGACAGGGTAGGAGATACGCAGTATTTT.

The CDR3 spells CASSLARGLFGQETQYF. The CDR3 DNA sequence: TGTGCCAGCAGCTTAGCTAGGGGACTGTTCGGCCAAGAGACCCAGTACTTC. The chain has TRBV7-2 and TRBJ2-5; D may be TRBD2 (6 bases). The CDR3 has 17 amino acids. The V gene lost 0 bases and the J gene lost 1 base, with 15 bases spanning the gap. Germline-derived CDR1 and CDR2 are SGHTA and FQGNSA.

This rearrangement joins TRBV6-4 to TRBJ1-6; no clear D gene. CDR3 length equals 13 residues. V gave up 6 bases and J gave up 7 bases, with 10 bases separating them. Germline V gives CDR1 MRHNA, CDR2 SNTAGT. The CDR3 DNA reads TGTGCCAGCAGCGGGGAGAGGAATTCACCCCTCCACTTT. Its protein is CASSGERNSPLHF.

This clone was seen a single time. This chain uses TRBV6-2 or TRBV6-3 with TRBJ2-2, with TRBD2 as a possible D gene (6 bases). The germline V gene encodes CDR1 MNHEY and CDR2 SVGEGT. Trimming took off 5 bases at V and 4 bases at J, with 14 bases between the two ends. The CDR3 consists of 15 residues. CDR3 protein: CASSNPGLRTGELFF. The CDR3, as DNA: TGTGCCAGCAGTAATCCGGGACTCCGCACCGGGGAGCTGTTTTTT.

The V call is TRBV24-1, the J call TRBJ1-6; a possible D gene is TRBD1 (6 bases). Germline V gives CDR1 KGHDR, CDR2 SFDVKD. The CDR3 totals 16 residues. V was pared by 1 base and J by 5 bases, with 11 bases between. The CDR3 protein is CATSDFRDTDNSPLHF. CDR3 sequence (DNA): TGTGCCACCAGTGATTTTCGGGACACCGATAATTCACCCCTCCACTTT.

The V call is TRBV9, the J call TRBJ2-5, with 11 bases matching TRBD1. Losses at the gene ends were 3 bases for V and 1 base for J; bases not matched to a gene: 5. The CDR3 is 16 amino acids. Germline-derived CDR1 and CDR2 are SGDLS and YYNGEE. CDR3 nucleotide sequence: TGTGCCAGCAGCGCTCGCGGGACAGGGGGCCAAGAGACCCAGTACTTC. Protein product: CASSARGTGGQETQYF.

The chain recombines TRBV4-3 with TRBJ2-1; 12 bases agree with TRBD2. With V trimmed by 4 bases and J by 5 bases, 12 bases remained unmatched. The CDR3 has 18 amino acids. The germline CDR1 and CDR2 sequences are LGHNA and YSLEER. Here the CDR3 reads CASSPGPLLAGGHNEQFF. CDR3 DNA sequence: TGCGCCAGCAGCCCGGGCCCCCTACTAGCGGGGGGTCACAATGAGCAGTTCTTC.

The J gene is TRBJ2-2, the V gene TRBV6-2 or TRBV6-3; 8 bases are shared with TRBD1. This CDR3 spans 16 amino acids. The ends lost 5 bases at V and 4 bases at J; junction bases unmatched: 9. CDR1 is MNHEY and CDR2 is SVGEGT in the germline V gene. The CDR3 sequence is CASSLIQGEVTGELFF. CDR3 in DNA: TGTGCCAGCAGTCTGATACAGGGGGAAGTCACCGGGGAGCTGTTTTTT.

The rearrangement links TRBV20-1 to TRBJ1-5, with a tentative D call TRBD1 (5 bases). CDR1 is DFQATT and CDR2 is SNEGSKA in the germline V gene (reference sequence). The CDR3 spans 15 residues. Trimming pared 3 bases from V and 0 bases from J, leaving 12 bases between. CDR3 bases: TGCAGTGCTAGTGAATCAGGGCATAGCAATCAGCCCCAGCATTTT. Translated: CSASESGHSNQPQHF.

This sequence joins TRBV13 and TRBJ1-4; 12 nucleotides agree with TRBD1. In germline, CDR1 is PRHDT, CDR2 FYEKMQ (reference sequence). V trimming: 6 bases; J trimming: 8 bases; junction bases outside the gene matches: 10. The CDR3 loop spans 16 amino acids. The CDR3 here is CASSPGTGGAGEKLFF. Here the CDR3 DNA reads TGTGCCAGCAGTCCCGGGACAGGGGGCGCAGGAGAAAAACTGTTTTTT.

This clone appeared once. The rearrangement uses TRBV29-1 and TRBJ1-2; 7 bases map to TRBD1. Germline V CDR1 and CDR2: SQVTM, ANQGSEA. Trimming cost V 8 bases and J 0 bases; bases outside gene matches: 3. The CDR3 consists of 12 residues. The CDR3 loop reads CSIQGANYGYTF. Written as DNA, the CDR3 is TGCAGCATCCAGGGGGCTAACTATGGCTACACCTTC.

The chain carries TRBV5-1 and TRBJ2-4; 7 nucleotides agree with TRBD1. Germline CDR1 is SGHRS and CDR2 is YFSETQ. The CDR3 spans 14 residues. Unmatched junction bases numbered 9, after V lost 2 bases and J lost 10 bases. The CDR3 loop reads CASSLNRDSKIQYF. The CDR3 DNA follows: TGCGCCAGCAGCTTAAATCGGGACAGCAAAATTCAGTACTTC. The whole variable domain, remainder taken from reference TRBV5-1 and TRBJ2-4, is KAGVTQTPRYLIKTRGQQVTLSCSPISGHRSVSWYQQTPGQGLQFLFEYFSETQRNKGNFPGRFSGRQFSNSRSEMNVSTLELGDSALYLCASSLNRDSKIQYFGAGTRLSVL.

The gene calls are TRBV20-1 and TRBJ1-2, with TRBD1 matching over 8 bases. This CDR3 has 11 amino acids. Germline loops: CDR1 DFQATT, CDR2 SNEGSKA (reference sequence). V lost 2 bases, J lost 11 bases, and 4 bases stayed unmatched. CDR3 protein: CSARRGQGYTF. The CDR3 DNA reads as TGCAGTGCTAGACGAGGACAGGGTTACACCTTC.

This chain joins TRBV29-1 and TRBJ1-2; 8 nucleotides agree with TRBD1. The ends lost 4 bases at V and 14 bases at J; junction bases unmatched: 9. Germline V gene lookup returns CDR1 SQVTM and CDR2 ANQGSEA. The CDR3 is 11 residues long. CDR3 protein: CSVVVSWTGTF. The CDR3 nucleotides read TGCAGCGTTGTTGTCTCGTGGACAGGGACCTTC.

The V call is TRBV29-1, the J call TRBJ2-2, with D uncertain. Trimming stripped 4 bases from V and 5 bases from J, with 5 bases between. This CDR3 has 11 amino acids. CDR1 is SQVTM, CDR2 ANQGSEA, per germline. The CDR3 region is CSVALTGELFF. The CDR3 DNA sequence: TGCAGCGTTGCCCTTACCGGGGAGCTGTTTTTT.

The CDR3 loop is CASRAGTRYTEAFF. The CDR3 DNA reads as TGTGCCAGCAGAGCCGGGACAAGGTACACTGAAGCTTTCTTT. The chain uses TRBV6-5 and TRBJ1-1, with D tentatively TRBD1 (6 bases). With 6 bases removed from V and 3 bases from J, the gap between germline ends came to 14 bases. In germline, CDR1 is MNHEY, CDR2 SVGAGI. The CDR3 loop spans 14 amino acids.

V is TRBV29-1 and J is TRBJ2-7, with 8 bases matching TRBD1. The V segment lost 5 bases and the J segment 2 bases; nucleotides outside the gene matches: 5. Germline V gene lookup returns CDR1 SQVTM and CDR2 ANQGSEA. This CDR3 contains 13 residues. CDR3 nucleotides: TGCAGCGTTCGGGGGACAGGAACCTACGAGCAGTACTTC. It translates to CSVRGTGTYEQYF.

The V call is TRBV5-6, the J call TRBJ1-2, with no clear D. The CDR3 spans 13 residues. V was pared by 4 bases and J by 3 bases, with 10 bases between. From germline, CDR1 is SGHDT and CDR2 YYEEEE. CDR3 sequence (DNA): TGTGCCAGCAGCCCGGGATATGACTATGGCTACACCTTC. It yields the protein CASSPGYDYGYTF.

The sample holds a few counts of this clone. V is TRBV7-8 and J is TRBJ1-5; TRBD1 agrees at 8 bases. V lost 5 bases to trimming and J lost 7 bases; unmatched junction nucleotides: 22. There are 19 residues in the CDR3. Germline V lookup: CDR1 SGHVS, CDR2 FQNEAQ. The CDR3 loop is CASSRAGGPRTGMGQPQHF. CDR3 sequence (DNA): TGTGCCAGCAGCCGAGCGGGGGGTCCGAGGACAGGGATGGGGCAGCCCCAGCATTTT.

CDR3 sequence (DNA): TGCGCCAGCAGTGAGCAATGGGCGGGAGGAGAGCAGTTCTTC. Its translation is CASSEQWAGGEQFF. The chain carries TRBV10-1 and TRBJ2-1; TRBD2 aligns across 8 bases. The length of the CDR3 is 14 residues. Germline V gives CDR1 WNHNN, CDR2 SYGVQD (reference sequence). With V trimmed by 2 bases and J by 10 bases, 7 bases remained unmatched.

The chain employs TRBV27 and TRBJ1-1, with unresolved D. The CDR3 covers 17 residues. CDR1 is MNHEY, CDR2 SMNVEV, per germline (reference sequence). The germline V and J ends were trimmed by 0 bases and 1 base, with 15 bases remaining between them. The CDR3 sequence: CASSLSPTFGKNTEAFF. CDR3 DNA: TGTGCCAGCAGTTTATCTCCCACGTTCGGGAAGAACACTGAAGCTTTCTTT.